This entry features one T cell receptor (beta chain) sequence. Its matching antigen is unknown. The data were taken from a study of post-analysis software for immune sequencing data. Study outcomes and limitations: By F measure, strong co-clustering occurred among samples prepared in the same batch. In patients, 4 to 6 TRBV segments were more frequent than in controls, with TRBV5-6, TRBV5-1 and TRBV20-1 among them. A significant reduction in normalized Chao1 diversity was observed in multiple sclerosis patients versus controls.

The CDR3 consists of 15 residues. Germline V CDR1 and CDR2: DFQATT, SNEGSKA (reference sequence). Trimming took 4 bases from V and 0 from J, leaving 13 bases between them. TCR beta libraries were prepared from cDNA with unique molecular identifiers. Once roughly 0.85 to 11 million T cells were used, hundreds of thousands of cDNA molecules resulted. MiXCR, run by TCRdb on the PCR reads, gives a single entry per CDR3 protein. Of hundreds of thousands of distinct CDR3 sequences in the sample, roughly 30% were seen once. The rearrangement joins TRBV20-1 to TRBJ2-1; D gene uncertain. This clonotype was sampled from a girl aged 10 to 17 with multiple sclerosis. Sequencing was carried out using blood. DNA for the CDR3: TGCAGTGCTACCACCTACCCCACCTCCTACAATGAGCAGTTCTTC. This translates into CSATTYPTSYNEQFF.